The 31 T cell receptor beta chains given below trace back to one sample, sequenced in a study of beta chain features in type 1 diabetes. Expressed TCRB transcripts were sequenced after all isolated RNA was converted to cDNA. This table comes from immunoSEQ multiplex PCR, and its TCRdb copy is limited to in-frame clones, with some not included. The sample lists 860,000 or so clones, 15% to 20% occurring once. The sequencing input was naive CD4+ T cells from blood. The receptors derive from a woman aged 18-29 years in good health.

This clone has just a few counts. This sequence joins TRBV9 and TRBJ2-1, with D uncertain. The germline V gene encodes CDR1 SGDLS and CDR2 YYNGEE. With 0 bases removed from V and 8 bases from J, the gap between germline ends came to 3 bases. CDR3 length: 11 residues. The CDR3 spells CASSVEDEQFF. The CDR3 nucleotides read TGTGCCAGCAGCGTAGAGGATGAGCAGTTCTTC.

About this clone itself: In the same sample, other DNA sequences code for this CDR3. This sequence joins TRBV4-3 and TRBJ2-5; D not certain. V lost 1 base, J lost 1 base, and 10 bases lay in between. CDR1 and CDR2 (germline): LGHNA, YSLEER. The CDR3 spans 15 residues. CDR3 in amino acids: CASSQGLTTQETQYF. The CDR3 DNA follows: TGCGCCAGCAGCCAAGGGTTGACAACCCAAGAGACCCAGTACTTC.

The chain employs TRBV18 and TRBJ1-4, with 9 bases lining up with TRBD1. The CDR3 is 16 residues long. With 5 bases clipped from V and 8 bases from J, the junction kept 12 bases outside the gene matches. Germline assignment: CDR1 KGHSH and CDR2 LQKENI. CDR3 protein: CASSSGRPGQGEKLFF. The CDR3 DNA is TGTGCCAGCTCATCCGGACGACCGGGACAGGGAGAAAAACTGTTTTTT.

This clone occurred a few times. V usage is TRBV11-3 and J usage is TRBJ2-1; 11 bases are shared with TRBD2. Germline CDR1 and CDR2: SGHNT and YENEEA. The length of the CDR3 is 17 residues. The trim removed 0 bases at V and 4 bases at J, leaving 5 bases unmatched. The CDR3 DNA follows: TGTGCCAGCAGCTTAGATTACGGGACTAGCGGATACAATGAGCAGTTCTTC. This gives the protein CASSLDYGTSGYNEQFF.

Only a few counts were recorded for this clone. The J gene is TRBJ1-1, the V gene TRBV11-2; 9 bases map to TRBD1. CDR1 and CDR2 (germline): SGHAT, FQNNGV. This CDR3 has 13 amino acids. V lost 5 bases, J lost 4 bases, and 2 bases stayed unmatched. The CDR3, as DNA: TGTGCCAGCAGCCCGACAGGGGGCACTGAAGCTTTCTTT. It specifies CASSPTGGTEAFF.

V is TRBV7-2 and J is TRBJ2-7; 13 nucleotides match TRBD2. V lost 4 bases and J lost 13; bases outside the gene matches: 13. The CDR3 consists of 15 residues. The germline V gene has CDR1 SGHTA and CDR2 FQGNSA. The CDR3 bases are TGTGCCAGCAGCTCAACCGGGACTAGCGGGGATCCTATCTACTTC. Protein sequence: CASSSTGTSGDPIYF.

This clone was counted only a few times. This rearrangement joins TRBV9 to TRBJ2-5, with 9 bases identical to TRBD1. CDR3 size: 16 residues. Germline CDR1 and CDR2: SGDLS and YYNGEE. V lost 3 bases and J lost 3; bases outside the gene matches: 9. The CDR3, as DNA: TGTGCCAGCAGCGGACAGGGGGGTAATTACAAAGAGACCCAGTACTTC. This sequence encodes CASSGQGGNYKETQYF.

This clone was counted between two and nine times. The rearrangement uses TRBV4-3 and TRBJ1-1; D is unclear. This CDR3 contains 13 residues. Per the germline V gene, CDR1 is LGHNA and CDR2 is YSLEER. V was clipped by 7 bases and J by 2 bases, with 11 bases between them. CDR3: CASNKGDNTEAFF. The CDR3, as DNA: TGCGCCAGCAACAAAGGAGATAACACTGAAGCTTTCTTT.

This clone was observed a few times. The gene calls are TRBV7-3 and TRBJ1-2, with TRBD1 as a possible D gene (5 bases). V gave up 2 bases and J gave up 4 bases, with 8 bases separating them. The CDR3 runs to 13 residues. From germline, CDR1 is SGHTA and CDR2 FQGTGA. For the CDR3, the DNA is TGTGCCAGCAGCTTATCAGGGAGCTATGGCTACACCTTC. Its protein is CASSLSGSYGYTF.

This clone appeared a few times. This sequence joins TRBV7-3 and TRBJ2-1; 7 bases match TRBD1. Per germline, CDR1 SGHTA and CDR2 FQGTGA. The V gene end was trimmed by 5 bases and the J gene end by 10 bases; junction bases not matched to a gene: 8. The CDR3 sequence is 13 residues long. The CDR3 DNA reads as TGTGCCAGCAGCCCCCAAACAGGGGACGAGCAGTTCTTC. It is translated as CASSPQTGDEQFF.

The rearrangement links TRBV6-6 to TRBJ2-1, with 7 bases identical to TRBD1. Germline V gene sequence: CDR1 MNHNY, CDR2 SVGAGI (reference sequence). The CDR3 contains 14 residues. The V gene end was trimmed by 6 bases and the J gene end by 11 bases; junction bases not matched to a gene: 13. The DNA for the CDR3 is TGTGCCAGCAGCCCACAATTAGGGGGCCCTAAGCAGTTCTTC. Its translation: CASSPQLGGPKQFF.

This chain uses TRBV2 with TRBJ2-2; D remains unclear. CDR3 size: 14 residues. The V gene lost 5 bases and the J gene lost 6 bases, with 13 bases spanning the gap. Germline-derived CDR1 and CDR2 are SNHLY and FYNNEI. DNA of the CDR3: TGTGCCAGCAGTATCAGCCCTGCTCCCGGGGAGCTGTTTTTT. Its protein product is CASSISPAPGELFF.

In its sample, this clone was seen a few times. This sequence joins TRBV7-9 and TRBJ2-7; D gene uncertain. The ends were cut back, 3 bases at V and 3 bases at J, with 15 bases in the middle. This CDR3 comprises 15 residues. Germline V CDR1 and CDR2: SEHNR, FQNEAQ (reference sequence). CDR3 in DNA: TGTGCCAGCAGCTTGGCTGACGGGTCCTACTACGAGCAGTACTTC. Translated: CASSLADGSYYEQYF.

The rearrangement uses TRBV20-1 and TRBJ2-1; D gene unclear. The CDR3 runs 9 residues. The V gene's germline CDR1 is DFQATT and CDR2 SNEGSKA (reference sequence). The germline V and J ends were trimmed by 5 bases and 5 bases, with 1 base remaining between them. The CDR3 region is CSAHNEQFF. DNA of the CDR3: TGCAGTGCTCACAATGAGCAGTTCTTC.

The genes are TRBV19 and TRBJ1-5, with 8 bases lining up with TRBD1. The CDR3 loop spans 14 amino acids. Germline V gene lookup returns CDR1 LNHDA and CDR2 SQIVND (reference sequence). Trimming at V came to 8 bases and at J to 4 bases, leaving 7 bases not matched to a gene. CDR3 amino acids: CASSGGAVNQPQHF. Written as DNA, the CDR3 is TGTGCCAGTTCAGGGGGCGCGGTTAATCAGCCCCAGCATTTT.

This chain links TRBV5-4 with TRBJ1-2; 12 bases are a match to TRBD1. The CDR3 loop spans 14 amino acids. CDR1 and CDR2 from the germline V gene are SGHNT and YYREEE (reference sequence). J was trimmed by 7 bases and V by 4 bases; bases with no gene match: 5. CDR3 DNA: TGTGCCAGCAGCACGGGACAGGGGGCGGTTGGCTACACCTTC. This codes for CASSTGQGAVGYTF.

This chain uses TRBV19 with TRBJ1-2, with D perhaps matching TRBD1 (5 bases). Trimming took off 5 bases at V and 2 bases at J, with 12 bases between the two ends. Per germline, CDR1 LNHDA and CDR2 SQIVND (reference sequence). The length of the CDR3 is 14 residues. The CDR3 protein is CASSDRGLNYGYTF. CDR3 nucleotides: TGTGCCAGTAGTGACCGGGGCCTGAACTATGGCTACACCTTC.

The chain recombines TRBV18 with TRBJ2-5; D unresolved. Germline CDR1 KGHSH, CDR2 LQKENI. Trimming cost V 1 base and J 1 base, with 10 bases left between them. The CDR3 sequence is 15 residues long. CDR3 DNA sequence: TGTGCCAGCTCACCACGGGCAACAGCCCAAGAGACCCAGTACTTC. Translation gives CASSPRATAQETQYF.

The rearrangement joins TRBV28 to TRBJ2-1; the D gene is possibly TRBD1 (6 bases). CDR3 length: 12 amino acids. V gave up 1 base and J gave up 10 bases, with 8 bases separating them. CDR1 and CDR2 from the germline V gene are MDHEN and SYDVKM. CDR3: CASSLSRGEQFF. The CDR3 nucleotides read TGTGCCAGCAGTTTATCGAGGGGGGAGCAGTTCTTC.

Only a few counts were recorded for this clone. CDR3 bases: TGTGCCAGCAGCTTAATAGCCTACTATGGCTACACCTTC. Residues: CASSLIAYYGYTF. The chain carries TRBV7-2 and TRBJ1-2; D not certain. Trimming shortened V by 2 bases and J by 3 bases, and 7 bases separated the two germline ends. CDR1 is SGHTA and CDR2 is FQGNSA in the germline V gene. This CDR3 has 13 amino acids.

V gene TRBV2 combines with J gene TRBJ1-4; 10 bases agree with TRBD1. CDR3 length equals 16 residues. Trimming cost V 6 bases and J 3 bases; bases outside gene matches: 7. Germline-derived CDR1 and CDR2 are SNHLY and FYNNEI. Here the CDR3 DNA reads TGTGCCAGCAGGCGACGACAGGGGGCAGCTAATGAAAAACTGTTTTTT. The encoded protein is CASRRRQGAANEKLFF.

The V and J genes are TRBV5-4 and TRBJ1-2; tentatively, D is TRBD1 (6 bases). Germline V gives CDR1 SGHNT, CDR2 YYREEE (reference sequence). This CDR3 spans 14 amino acids. Trimming shortened V by 4 bases and J by 5 bases, and 15 bases separated the two germline ends. For the CDR3, the DNA is TGTGCCAGCAGCGAGATGAAGACAGGATATGGCTACACCTTC. Its translation is CASSEMKTGYGYTF.

In this sample, this clone turned up a few times. The chain carries TRBV6-1 and TRBJ2-7, with D possibly being TRBD2 (6 bases). Germline lookup yields CDR1 MNHNS and CDR2 SASEGT. The CDR3 loop spans 14 amino acids. Trimming stripped 5 bases from V and 4 bases from J, with 15 bases between. DNA of the CDR3: TGTGCCAGCAGTTCTCGGGACTGGACTTACGAGCAGTACTTC. This codes for CASSSRDWTYEQYF.

This clone was observed a handful of times. The CDR3 loop reads CASSRLSYEQYF. The CDR3, as DNA: TGTGCCAGCAGTCGCTTATCCTACGAGCAGTACTTC. The chain employs TRBV6-1 and TRBJ2-7, with D hard to call. The CDR3 runs 12 residues. Looked up from germline, CDR1 is MNHNS and CDR2 is SASEGT. The ends were cut back, 5 bases at V and 1 base at J, with 6 bases in the middle.

This clone appeared a few times. The rearrangement joins TRBV9 to TRBJ2-7; D unclear. This CDR3 is built from 13 residues. Germline lookup yields CDR1 SGDLS and CDR2 YYNGEE. The ends were cut back, 4 bases at V and 3 bases at J, with 11 bases in the middle. This CDR3 reads CASSPSSRYEQYF. The CDR3 nucleotides read TGTGCCAGCAGCCCGAGTTCCCGCTACGAGCAGTACTTC.

This clone has more than one count but fewer than ten. This may come from a read error, since a much larger clone is one base off. Distinct nucleotide sequences in the sample also encode this CDR3. This sequence joins TRBV7-2 and TRBJ2-3; D not certain. V was trimmed by 2 bases and J by 5 bases, leaving 2 bases between them. The CDR3 sequence is 11 residues long. Germline V gene lookup returns CDR1 SGHTA and CDR2 FQGNSA. The CDR3 sequence: CASSLRDTQYF. CDR3 nucleotide sequence: TGTGCCAGCAGCTTAAGAGATACGCAGTATTTT.

J is TRBJ2-4 and V is TRBV6-5; D may match TRBD1 or TRBD2 (6 bases each). The V and J ends lost 6 bases and 0 bases respectively, with 12 bases between them. Germline CDR1 and CDR2: MNHEY and SVGAGI. The CDR3 contains 15 residues. The CDR3 coding sequence is TGTGCCAGCAGCGGAGGGGGACAAGCCAAAAACATTCAGTACTTC. Amino acids: CASSGGGQAKNIQYF.

The genes are TRBV29-1 and TRBJ2-1; D gene unclear. The CDR3 is 11 residues long. V was cut by 7 bases and J by 4 bases, with 8 bases left in between. The germline CDR1 and CDR2 sequences are SQVTM and ANQGSEA. The CDR3 bases are TGCAGCGGAACACAGTACAATGAGCAGTTCTTC. The encoded protein is CSGTQYNEQFF.

In this sample, this clone turned up a few times. The chain combines TRBV29-1 with TRBJ2-3; 12 bases align to TRBD2. Germline V gene data show CDR1 as SQVTM and CDR2 as ANQGSEA. J lost 3 bases, V lost 8 bases, and 9 bases had no gene match. The CDR3 consists of 15 residues. CDR3 sequence reads: CSSRTSGMETDTQYF. In DNA form, the CDR3 reads TGCAGCTCAAGGACTAGCGGGATGGAGACAGATACGCAGTATTTT.

The chain recombines TRBV28 with TRBJ2-5; TRBD1 aligns across 7 bases. CDR1 and CDR2 (germline): MDHEN, SYDVKM. With 6 bases clipped from V and 4 bases from J, the junction kept 11 bases outside the gene matches. CDR3 size: 15 residues. For the CDR3, the DNA is TGTGCCAGCAGCACCTCCGGACAGGCGCGAGAGACCCAGTACTTC. Amino acids: CASSTSGQARETQYF.

In this sample, this clone turned up a few times. The chain is built from TRBV9 and TRBJ1-1; 12 bases line up with TRBD1. CDR3 length equals 16 residues. Unmatched junction bases numbered 5, after V lost 4 bases and J lost 1 base. CDR1 SGDLS and CDR2 YYNGEE come from the germline V gene. The CDR3 here is CASSTRDRGPNTEAFF. The CDR3 bases are TGTGCCAGCAGCACCCGGGACAGGGGGCCGAACACTGAAGCTTTCTTT.